This entry lists 20 T cell receptor beta chains sequenced from one sample in a study of control samples from healthy donors and cancer patients (dated by TCRdb to 2020 to 2022). Libraries came from the immunoSEQ multiplex PCR assay. Sourced from immuneACCESS, this table was stored by TCRdb with only in-frame sequences that have V and J called. A share of the clones is absent; for the studies checked, an unresolved V gene accounts for under half, and the remainder has no known explanation. The sample table contains 150,000 to 200,000 clones; only one count was recorded for around 88% of them. The ten largest clones add up to roughly 5.3% of the sample. The sequencing sample was made of blood. The receptors shown here come from a woman aged 25 to 39 in good health.

The chain is built from TRBV5-4 and TRBJ2-7, with D perhaps TRBD1 or TRBD2 (5 bases each). CDR1 is SGHNT, CDR2 YYREEE, per germline (reference sequence). This CDR3 contains 15 residues. V dropped 2 bases and J dropped 2 bases, with 14 bases sitting between them. The chain's CDR3 is CASSLNPRDAYEQYV. The CDR3 nucleotides read TGTGCCAGCAGCTTAAATCCGAGGGACGCCTACGAGCAGTACGTC.

The genes are TRBV19 and TRBJ1-1, with a tentative D call TRBD1 (6 bases). The CDR3 has 14 amino acids. In germline, CDR1 is LNHDA, CDR2 SQIVND (reference sequence). V shed 1 base and J shed 10 bases, with 16 bases lying between them. DNA for the CDR3: TGTGCCAGTAGTATAGGGGGGGCGCGGCTATCAGCTTTCTTT. This translates into CASSIGGARLSAFF.

The chain uses TRBV11-3 and TRBJ2-2; D may be TRBD2 (5 bases). V gave up 1 base and J gave up 1 base, with 10 bases separating them. CDR1 is SGHNT and CDR2 is YENEEA in the germline V gene. The CDR3 has 16 residues. The CDR3, as DNA: TGTGCCAGCAGCTTAGCTTTCGGGGTGAACACCGGGGAGCTGTTTTTT. Amino acids: CASSLAFGVNTGELFF. The whole variable domain, remainder taken from reference TRBV11-3 and TRBJ2-2, is EAGVVQSPRYKIIEKKQPVAFWCNPISGHNTLYWYLQNLGQGPELLIRYENEEAVDDSQLPKDRFSAERLKGVDSTLKIQPAELGDSAVYLCASSLAFGVNTGELFFGEGSRLTVL.

Remarks on this clone: The same CDR3 also results from other DNA sequences found in this sample. The V gene is TRBV28, the J gene TRBJ1-2; D call uncertain. The V gene lost 6 bases and the J gene lost 2 bases, with 10 bases spanning the gap. This CDR3 has 13 residues. Germline lookup yields CDR1 MDHEN and CDR2 SYDVKM. The chain's CDR3 is CASSLSGNYGYTF. DNA for the CDR3: TGTGCCAGCAGCCTCTCGGGGAACTATGGCTACACCTTC.

The rearrangement links TRBV6-6 to TRBJ2-7; 12 nucleotides match TRBD1. The length of the CDR3 is 13 residues. The germline V gene encodes CDR1 MNHNY and CDR2 SVGAGI (reference sequence). V shed 7 bases, J shed 5 bases, and the junction held 3 bases outside the gene matches. DNA for the CDR3: TGTGCCAGCACCGGGACAGGGGGCCACGAGCAGTACTTC. Translated: CASTGTGGHEQYF.

This sequence joins TRBV28 and TRBJ1-1; no firm D call. Germline V gives CDR1 MDHEN, CDR2 SYDVKM. The CDR3 is 14 residues long. Trimming removed 7 bases at V and 8 bases at J, with 20 bases between. CDR3 DNA sequence: TGTGCCAGCATCAAAAGGACCGGCAGCCACGAAGCTTTCTTT. It is translated as CASIKRTGSHEAFF. The full variable domain, rest sourced from reference TRBV28 and TRBJ1-1, is DVKVTQSSRYLVKRTGEKVFLECVQDMDHENMFWYRQDPGLGLRLIYFSYDVKMKEKGDIPEGYSVSREKKERFSLILESASTNQTSMYLCASIKRTGSHEAFFGQGTRLTVV.

This chain uses TRBV4-1 with TRBJ1-1; no reliable D call. The germline gives CDR1 MGHRA, CDR2 YSYEKL. V lost 0 bases to trimming and J lost 0 bases, with 26 bases between them. The CDR3 length is 21 residues. Written as DNA, the CDR3 is TGCGCCAGCAGCCAAGATACATTAACGGTGTATGACCTACGCATGAACACTGAAGCTTTCTTT. Protein: CASSQDTLTVYDLRMNTEAFF.

The J gene is TRBJ2-7, the V gene TRBV19; D is unclear. Trimming removed 3 bases at V and 2 bases at J, with 14 bases between. The CDR3 runs 15 residues. CDR1 is LNHDA and CDR2 is SQIVND in the germline V gene (reference sequence). The CDR3 here is CASSIRVFGTYEQYF. The CDR3 nucleotides are TGTGCCAGTAGTATTCGAGTATTTGGCACCTACGAGCAGTACTTC.

The rearrangement joins TRBV2 to TRBJ2-5; possible D gene TRBD1, 6 bases. CDR3 length equals 14 residues. CDR1 is SNHLY and CDR2 is FYNNEI in the germline V gene. The V end was cut by 7 bases, the J end by 3 bases, with 15 bases between. The DNA of the CDR3 is TGTGCCAGCAACCGGCCGGACAGAAAAGAGACCCAGTACTTC. Amino acids: CASNRPDRKETQYF.

As DNA, the CDR3 is TGTGCCAGTAGTATTTCAGGGGACAATCAGCCCCAGCATTTT. Translating it yields CASSISGDNQPQHF. The chain carries TRBV19 and TRBJ1-5, with D possibly matching TRBD1 (6 bases). V lost 3 bases, J lost 3 bases, and 9 bases lay in between. CDR3 size: 14 residues. In germline, CDR1 is LNHDA, CDR2 SQIVND (reference sequence).

The genes are TRBV7-8 and TRBJ2-1; D gene uncertain. CDR1 SGHVS and CDR2 FQNEAQ come from the germline V gene. The CDR3 has 12 amino acids. Trimming took off 1 base at V and 8 bases at J, with 6 bases between the two ends. CDR3: CASSLDGDEQFF. DNA of the CDR3: TGTGCCAGCAGCTTAGATGGAGATGAGCAGTTCTTC.

This clone has only a few counts. This chain connects TRBV9 to TRBJ1-2, with D unclear. The CDR3 loop spans 12 amino acids. Germline V gene lookup returns CDR1 SGDLS and CDR2 YYNGEE. Trimming stripped 7 bases from V and 4 bases from J, with 11 bases between. The CDR3, as DNA: TGTGCCAGCTATACGGCCCTCTATGGCTACACCTTC. Its translation is CASYTALYGYTF. The full variable domain, with the rest looked up from reference TRBV9 and TRBJ1-2, is DSGVTQTPKHLITATGQRVTLRCSPRSGDLSVYWYQQSLDQGLQFLIQYYNGEERAKGNILERFSAQQFPDLHSELNLSSLELGDSALYFCASYTALYGYTFGSGTRLTVV.

A single count supports this clone. The J gene is TRBJ2-5, the V gene TRBV27; D is unclear. Germline CDR1 MNHEY, CDR2 SMNVEV (reference sequence). Trimming took 2 bases from V and 7 from J, leaving 8 bases between them. There are 12 residues in the CDR3. This CDR3 reads CASSLGSGTQYF. CDR3 DNA sequence: TGTGCCAGCAGTTTAGGTAGTGGGACCCAGTACTTC.

The J gene is TRBJ2-2, the V gene TRBV24-1, with D perhaps matching TRBD1 (6 bases). CDR3 length equals 20 residues. Trimming removed 1 base at V and 0 bases at J, with 20 bases between. CDR1 is KGHDR, CDR2 SFDVKD, per germline. The CDR3 loop is CATSDFYAGWTVANTGELFF. CDR3 sequence (DNA): TGTGCCACCAGTGATTTTTACGCGGGTTGGACAGTCGCGAACACCGGGGAGCTGTTTTTT.

The gene calls are TRBV10-3 and TRBJ2-7; 10 nucleotides line up with TRBD1. Germline values: CDR1 ENHRY, CDR2 SYGVKD. The length of the CDR3 is 12 residues. J gave up 3 bases and V 8 bases, and 1 base lay outside the gene matches. CDR3 in amino acids: CAIGTGDYEQYF. The CDR3 DNA reads TGTGCCATCGGGACAGGGGACTACGAGCAGTACTTC.

The rearrangement joins TRBV7-9 to TRBJ1-2; tentatively, D is TRBD1 (5 bases). CDR3 length equals 12 residues. CDR1 and CDR2 from the germline V gene are SEHNR and FQNEAQ (reference sequence). The V end lost 5 bases, the J end lost 8 bases, and 12 bases lay between the germline ends. CDR3 sequence: CASSPAGGGYTF. The CDR3 DNA is TGTGCCAGCAGCCCCGCGGGGGGGGGCTACACCTTC.

This clone was observed a few times. This chain uses TRBV2 with TRBJ2-7; D is ambiguous. Germline CDR1 SNHLY, CDR2 FYNNEI. The V and J ends lost 6 bases and 6 bases respectively, with 9 bases between them. The CDR3 runs to 11 residues. The CDR3 region has the DNA TGTGCCAGCAGCTCAGGAGTCGAGCAGTACTTC. Its protein is CASSSGVEQYF.

The rearrangement links TRBV2 to TRBJ1-2; TRBD1 might be the D (6 bases). The CDR3 is 13 amino acids. From germline, CDR1 is SNHLY and CDR2 FYNNEI. V was trimmed by 4 bases and J by 2 bases, leaving 8 bases between them. The CDR3, as DNA: TGTGCCAGCAGTGGGGACACCAACTATGGCTACACCTTC. Translating gives CASSGDTNYGYTF.

V and J are TRBV5-4 and TRBJ2-5, with D perhaps TRBD1 (5 bases). Germline CDR1 and CDR2: SGHNT and YYREEE (reference sequence). The V end lost 0 bases, the J end lost 2 bases, and 5 bases lay between the germline ends. This CDR3 is 13 amino acids long. The CDR3 loop reads CASSLGQQETQYF. DNA of the CDR3: TGTGCCAGCAGCTTGGGACAGCAAGAGACCCAGTACTTC. The full variable domain, its missing parts supplied by reference TRBV5-4 and TRBJ2-5, is ETGVTQSPTHLIKTRGQQVTLRCSSQSGHNTVSWYQQALGQGPQFIFQYYREEENGRGNFPPRFSGLQFPNYSSELNVNALELDDSALYLCASSLGQQETQYFGPGTRLLVL.

The V gene is TRBV7-9, the J gene TRBJ2-5; D gene ambiguous. V was cut by 5 bases and J by 2 bases, with 6 bases left in between. Germline CDR1 reads SEHNR; CDR2 reads FQNEAQ (reference sequence). The CDR3 is made up of 12 amino acids. The CDR3 DNA sequence: TGTGCCAGCAGCCCGGGTCAAGAGACCCAGTACTTC. It translates to CASSPGQETQYF.